This T cell receptor beta chain was captured in a study of cytomegalovirus exposure and HLA in healthy donors. Study in general: In an earlier analysis, around 120 million unique TCR beta sequences were found from some 180 million T cells.

The PCR was carried out with 60 Vbeta primers and 13 Jbeta primers. The repertoire was sequenced with immunoSEQ multiplex PCR; TCRdb's copy has only in-frame clones and lacks some. The data hold 150,000 to 200,000 clones, with around 79% observed a single time. Broader study findings: There were some public TCRs occurring in many donors, but most TCR sequences were rare. Later work associated 16,951 TCR beta sequences with HLA alleles at 0.05 false discovery rate.

The V and J ends lost 4 bases and 2 bases respectively, with 6 bases between them. CDR1 is SNHLY, CDR2 FYNNEI, per germline. The CDR3 consists of 13 residues. Only a few counts were recorded for this clone. Its antigen is not identified. What was sequenced was PBMCs. The J gene is TRBJ1-5, the V gene TRBV2; unclear D gene. This receptor was obtained from a woman aged 50 to 60 in good health and CMV-seronegative. CDR3 residues: CASSASGNQPQHF. The DNA for the CDR3 is TGTGCCAGCAGTGCGTCAGGCAATCAGCCCCAGCATTTT.